This T cell receptor beta chain appears in the sequencing data of a study of cytomegalovirus exposure and HLA in healthy donors. The wider study: In a previous analysis, 95 million to 130 million unique TCR beta sequences were found from 150 million to 200 million T cells. Broader study findings: Among the most significant clusters, several appeared linked to common viral pathogens in a later analysis. In an earlier analysis, productive rearrangement rates for most beta V segments clustered near 87% or 30%. The authors considered a cluster of highly shared sequence variants likely to be a sequencing artifact.

PCR used 60 Vbeta primers and 13 Jbeta primers. Libraries were prepared by immunoSEQ multiplex PCR; TCRdb keeps only in-frame clonotypes and omits some of them. The sample lists some 100,000 clones; about 80% were seen once. To note about this clone: No antigen is known for it.

The specimen was PBMCs. This clonotype was obtained from a woman in her forties in good health and CMV-seropositive.

The CDR3 loop reads CSAIAGRGYTF. The CDR3 DNA reads as TGCAGTGCTATCGCCGGGAGGGGCTACACCTTC. The V gene is TRBV20-1, the J gene TRBJ1-2; the D is unclear. V was clipped by 4 bases and J by 8 bases, with 11 bases between them. The CDR3 has 11 residues. CDR1 is DFQATT, CDR2 SNEGSKA, per germline (reference sequence).